The 23 T cell receptor beta chains presented below share a single source sample, sequenced in a study of blood T cell repertoires in COVID-19. Sequencing used immunoSEQ multiplex PCR; TCRdb keeps in-frame clones, though not all of them. The sample contains 400,000 or so clones, 85% to 90% of which appear only once. Sequencing was carried out using peripheral blood. These receptors were obtained from a man younger than 35 with COVID-19, enrolled during active disease.

This chain links TRBV2 with TRBJ2-2; 7 bases align to TRBD1. The CDR3 loop spans 14 amino acids. CDR1 and CDR2 (germline): SNHLY, FYNNEI. Trimming removed 6 bases from V and 4 bases from J; junction bases left unmatched: 5. The CDR3 DNA is TGTGCCAGCAGAATGACAGGGTCCACCGGGGAGCTGTTTTTT. It encodes CASRMTGSTGELFF.

This chain joins TRBV13 and TRBJ2-2; a possible D gene is TRBD2 (6 bases). The CDR3 is 16 amino acids. The V gene lost 1 base and the J gene lost 0 bases, with 9 bases spanning the gap. CDR1 is PRHDT, CDR2 FYEKMQ, per germline (reference sequence). The CDR3 protein is CASSLVGGTNTGELFF. The DNA of the CDR3 is TGTGCCAGCAGCTTAGTTGGCGGGACGAACACCGGGGAGCTGTTTTTT. The variable domain in full, completed from reference TRBV13 and TRBJ2-2, reads AAGVIQSPRHLIKEKRETATLKCYPIPRHDTVYWYQQGPGQDPQFLISFYEKMQSDKGSIPDRFSAQQFSDYHSELNMSSLELGDSALYFCASSLVGGTNTGELFFGEGSRLTVL.

The rearrangement uses TRBV13 and TRBJ2-7; 9 nucleotides agree with TRBD2. The CDR3 consists of 15 residues. Germline loops: CDR1 PRHDT, CDR2 FYEKMQ (reference sequence). Trimming cost V 3 bases and J 3 bases; bases outside gene matches: 6. In nucleotides, the CDR3 is TGTGCCAGCAGCTTTGCGGGGGGGCCCTTCTACGAGCAGTACTTC. Its protein product is CASSFAGGPFYEQYF. Together with reference TRBV13 and TRBJ2-7, the CDR3 gives the full variable domain: AAGVIQSPRHLIKEKRETATLKCYPIPRHDTVYWYQQGPGQDPQFLISFYEKMQSDKGSIPDRFSAQQFSDYHSELNMSSLELGDSALYFCASSFAGGPFYEQYFGPGTRLTVT.

For this clone: Other nucleotide sequences in the sample specify the same CDR3. This chain links TRBV3-1 (or the pseudogene TRBV3-2) with TRBJ2-7; no reliable D call. There are 13 residues in the CDR3. From germline, CDR1 is LGHDT and CDR2 YNNKEL (reference sequence). Trimming removed 1 base at V and 0 bases at J, with 4 bases between. The CDR3 sequence is CASSQGSSYEQYF. In nucleotides, the CDR3 is TGTGCCAGCAGCCAAGGGAGCTCCTACGAGCAGTACTTC.

The chain links TRBV2 to TRBJ1-2; TRBD1 matches 7 bases. After removal of 0 bases from V and 2 bases from J, the junction contained 3 bases not matched to a gene. The CDR3 covers 15 residues. Per germline, CDR1 SNHLY and CDR2 FYNNEI. The CDR3 nucleotides are TGTGCCAGCAGTGAAGCCCCGGGACAGAACTATGGCTACACCTTC. This translates into CASSEAPGQNYGYTF.

This rearrangement joins TRBV23-1 to TRBJ1-4; 7 bases are shared with TRBD1. TRBV23-1 falls under the ORF class, with uncertain function. The CDR3 runs to 16 residues. The V and J ends lost 2 bases and 7 bases, in that order; junction bases with no gene match: 10. CDR3 protein: CASSQTWTGPSEKLFF. In DNA, the CDR3 is TGCGCCAGCAGTCAAACGTGGACAGGTCCGAGTGAAAAACTGTTTTTT.

The J gene is TRBJ1-5, the V gene TRBV6-1; D not resolved. Trimming took off 1 base at V and 3 bases at J, with 7 bases between the two ends. The CDR3 has 14 residues. Germline loops: CDR1 MNHNS, CDR2 SASEGT. The CDR3 nucleotides are TGTGCCAGCAGTGAAGTGGCAGTCAATCAGCCCCAGCATTTT. Its translation: CASSEVAVNQPQHF.

The chain combines TRBV27 with TRBJ1-1; possible D gene TRBD1, 6 bases. Germline V lookup: CDR1 MNHEY, CDR2 SMNVEV (reference sequence). This CDR3 spans 16 amino acids. The V end lost 6 bases, the J end lost 0 bases, and 17 bases lay between the germline ends. The DNA of the CDR3 is TGTGCCAGCAGCGCGGGGGGGCAATCATTGAACACTGAAGCTTTCTTT. The encoded protein is CASSAGGQSLNTEAFF.

The chain carries TRBV6-5 and TRBJ1-6, with 8 positions matching TRBD1. CDR3 length equals 15 residues. Unmatched junction bases numbered 4, after V lost 2 bases and J lost 7 bases. Germline V lookup: CDR1 MNHEY, CDR2 SVGAGI. The CDR3 coding sequence is TGTGCCAGCAGTTACGGGACAGGCGGAAATTCACCCCTCCACTTT. Its protein product is CASSYGTGGNSPLHF.

This clone has a single count. Other DNA variants within this sample encode the same CDR3. The genes are TRBV5-1 and TRBJ2-3; the match to TRBD2 covers 9 bases. The CDR3 is 15 residues long. Germline trimming cut 0 bases from V and 3 bases from J; bases unmatched to any gene: 2. The germline V gene encodes CDR1 SGHRS and CDR2 YFSETQ. The CDR3 protein is CASSLGLAGTDTQYF. The DNA for the CDR3 is TGCGCCAGCAGCTTGGGTCTAGCGGGAACAGATACGCAGTATTTT.

A few counts support this clone. The rearrangement links TRBV5-1 to TRBJ2-3; D is ambiguous. The germline V gene has CDR1 SGHRS and CDR2 YFSETQ. The CDR3 sequence is 12 residues long. Trimming cost V 2 bases and J 2 bases, with 3 bases left between them. The CDR3 loop is CASSLLTDTQYF. CDR3 DNA sequence: TGCGCCAGCAGCTTACTCACAGATACGCAGTATTTT.

This sequence joins TRBV7-8 and TRBJ2-2; 13 bases fit TRBD2. The CDR3 has 20 residues. Germline values: CDR1 SGHVS, CDR2 FQNEAQ. Unmatched junction bases numbered 14, after V lost 3 bases and J lost 4 bases. The CDR3 DNA is TGTGCCAGCAGCTTGGTACGGACGCCGGGACTAGCGGGAACCACCGGGGAGCTGTTTTTT. Translation: CASSLVRTPGLAGTTGELFF.

The chain employs TRBV7-8 and TRBJ2-5, with unresolved D. CDR3 size: 15 residues. With 5 bases removed from V and 0 bases from J, the gap between germline ends came to 13 bases. Germline CDR1 reads SGHVS; CDR2 reads FQNEAQ. CDR3 DNA: TGTGCCAGCAGCCTTAACAGAAGAGACCAAGAGACCCAGTACTTC. Its protein product is CASSLNRRDQETQYF.

The V gene is TRBV19, the J gene TRBJ2-2; the D gene is possibly TRBD1 (6 bases). The CDR3 runs 14 residues. Looked up from germline, CDR1 is LNHDA and CDR2 is SQIVND (reference sequence). V was pared by 6 bases and J by 0 bases, with 8 bases between. CDR3 region: CASRDSSNTGELFF. The CDR3 region has the DNA TGTGCCAGTAGGGACAGCTCGAACACCGGGGAGCTGTTTTTT.

The chain couples TRBV4-2 to TRBJ2-1; 7 nucleotides line up with TRBD2. CDR3 size: 16 residues. Trimming at V came to 5 bases and at J to 5 bases, leaving 12 bases not matched to a gene. In germline, CDR1 is LGHNA, CDR2 YNFKEQ. The CDR3: CASSSRRSGTNNEQFF. For the CDR3, the DNA is TGTGCCAGCAGCTCCCGGAGGAGCGGGACTAACAATGAGCAGTTCTTC.

This chain uses TRBV7-8 with TRBJ1-5, with D perhaps matching TRBD1 (5 bases). V lost 5 bases to trimming and J lost 0 bases, with 23 bases between them. This CDR3 region has 19 residues. Germline CDR1 is SGHVS and CDR2 is FQNEAQ. The CDR3 DNA is TGTGCCAGCAGCCGAGAGAGTGACAGCAAGCTTTATAGCAATCAGCCCCAGCATTTT. It translates to CASSRESDSKLYSNQPQHF. The variable domain in full, completed from reference TRBV7-8 and TRBJ1-5, reads GAGVSQSPRYKVAKRGQDVALRCDPISGHVSLFWYQQALGQGPEFLTYFQNEAQLDKSGLPSDRFFAERPEGSVSTLKIQRTQQEDSAVYLCASSRESDSKLYSNQPQHFGDGTRLSIL.

There are many counts of this clone. The chain couples TRBV6-5 to TRBJ2-1; 11 bases align to TRBD2. V was pared by 2 bases and J by 4 bases, with 1 base of the junction left unmatched. The CDR3 spans 15 residues. Germline V CDR1 and CDR2: MNHEY, SVGAGI. The CDR3 region has the DNA TGTGCCAGCAGTTACCTAGCGGGAGGATACAATGAGCAGTTCTTC. Translating gives CASSYLAGGYNEQFF.

The chain uses TRBV3-1 (or the pseudogene TRBV3-2) and TRBJ2-6; 7 nucleotides align to TRBD2. This CDR3 spans 15 amino acids. Germline CDR1 and CDR2: LGHDT and YNNKEL (reference sequence). V shed 4 bases, J shed 4 bases, and the junction held 4 bases outside the gene matches. Written as DNA, the CDR3 is TGTGCCAGCAGCCGGGAGGGGACCGGGGCCAACGTCCTGACTTTC. Translation gives CASSREGTGANVLTF.

Points on this clone: This specimen includes other DNA sequences encoding the same CDR3. V gene TRBV12-3 or TRBV12-4 combines with J gene TRBJ1-1; 8 bases are a match to TRBD1. V shed 3 bases and J 5 bases; nucleotides not matched to a gene: 2. This CDR3 comprises 13 residues. CDR3 sequence (DNA): TGTGCCAGCAGTTTTACAGGGGGGACTGAAGCTTTCTTT. Translation gives CASSFTGGTEAFF.

This chain links TRBV19 with TRBJ2-3; no firm D call. This CDR3 comprises 14 residues. V lost 1 base and J 1 base, leaving 6 bases between the germline ends. Per germline, CDR1 LNHDA and CDR2 SQIVND (reference sequence). The CDR3 DNA follows: TGTGCCAGTAGTATAGTGCAGGGCACAGATACGCAGTATTTT. Its translation: CASSIVQGTDTQYF.

This clone was seen a single time. The V call is TRBV6-5, the J call TRBJ2-7; 7 nucleotides line up with TRBD1. In germline, CDR1 is MNHEY, CDR2 SVGAGI. The CDR3 spans 12 residues. Trimming at V came to 10 bases and at J to 2 bases, leaving 5 bases not matched to a gene. The CDR3 sequence is CATLDRAYEQYF. The CDR3 coding sequence is TGTGCCACCCTAGACAGGGCCTACGAGCAGTACTTC.

This chain links TRBV11-2 with TRBJ2-7, with D possibly TRBD2 on 6 matching bases. The CDR3 is 14 amino acids. Per the germline V gene, CDR1 is SGHAT and CDR2 is FQNNGV. Trimming took 0 bases from V and 7 from J, leaving 13 bases between them. Here the CDR3 DNA reads TGTGCCAGCAGCTTAGATGGGGGGTTGGGGGAGCAGTACTTC. Encoded protein: CASSLDGGLGEQYF.

This chain links TRBV25-1 with TRBJ2-3; D is possibly TRBD1 (6 bases). The CDR3 has 14 amino acids. The germline V and J ends were trimmed by 8 bases and 2 bases, with 14 bases remaining between them. Germline values: CDR1 MGHDK, CDR2 SYGVNS. CDR3 residues: CASADRQSTDTQYF. The CDR3 bases are TGTGCCAGCGCCGACAGGCAGTCCACAGATACGCAGTATTTT.